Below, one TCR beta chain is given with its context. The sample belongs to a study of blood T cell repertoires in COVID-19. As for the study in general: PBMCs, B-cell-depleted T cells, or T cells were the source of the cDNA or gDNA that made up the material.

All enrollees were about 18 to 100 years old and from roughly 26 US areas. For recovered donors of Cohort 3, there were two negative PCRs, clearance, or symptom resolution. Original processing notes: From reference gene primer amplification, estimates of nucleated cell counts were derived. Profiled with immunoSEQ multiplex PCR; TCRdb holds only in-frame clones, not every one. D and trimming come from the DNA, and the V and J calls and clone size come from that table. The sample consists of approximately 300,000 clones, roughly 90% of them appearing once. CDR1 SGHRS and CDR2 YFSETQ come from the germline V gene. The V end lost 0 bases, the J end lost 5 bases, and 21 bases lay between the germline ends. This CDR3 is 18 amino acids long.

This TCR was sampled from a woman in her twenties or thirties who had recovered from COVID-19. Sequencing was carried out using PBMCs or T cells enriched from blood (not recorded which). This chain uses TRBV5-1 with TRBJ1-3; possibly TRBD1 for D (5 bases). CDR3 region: CASSLAAGRTRARNTIYF. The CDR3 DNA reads TGCGCCAGCAGCTTGGCGGCAGGGAGGACCAGGGCCAGAAACACCATATATTTT.